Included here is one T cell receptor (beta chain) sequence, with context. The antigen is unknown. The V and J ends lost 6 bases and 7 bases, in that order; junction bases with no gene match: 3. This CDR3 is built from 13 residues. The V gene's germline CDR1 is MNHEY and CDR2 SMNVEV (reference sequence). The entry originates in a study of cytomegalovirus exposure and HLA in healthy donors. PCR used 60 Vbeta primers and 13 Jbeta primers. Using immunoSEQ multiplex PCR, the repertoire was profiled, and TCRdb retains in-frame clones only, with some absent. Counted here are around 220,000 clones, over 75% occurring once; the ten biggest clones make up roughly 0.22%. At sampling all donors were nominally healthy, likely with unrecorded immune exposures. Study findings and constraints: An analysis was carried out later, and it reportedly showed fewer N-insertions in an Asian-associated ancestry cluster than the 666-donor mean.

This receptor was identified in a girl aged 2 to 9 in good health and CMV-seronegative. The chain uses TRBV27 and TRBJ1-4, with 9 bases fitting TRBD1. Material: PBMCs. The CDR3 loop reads CASRDRGREKLFF. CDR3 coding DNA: TGTGCCAGCAGGGACAGGGGTCGTGAAAAACTGTTTTTT.